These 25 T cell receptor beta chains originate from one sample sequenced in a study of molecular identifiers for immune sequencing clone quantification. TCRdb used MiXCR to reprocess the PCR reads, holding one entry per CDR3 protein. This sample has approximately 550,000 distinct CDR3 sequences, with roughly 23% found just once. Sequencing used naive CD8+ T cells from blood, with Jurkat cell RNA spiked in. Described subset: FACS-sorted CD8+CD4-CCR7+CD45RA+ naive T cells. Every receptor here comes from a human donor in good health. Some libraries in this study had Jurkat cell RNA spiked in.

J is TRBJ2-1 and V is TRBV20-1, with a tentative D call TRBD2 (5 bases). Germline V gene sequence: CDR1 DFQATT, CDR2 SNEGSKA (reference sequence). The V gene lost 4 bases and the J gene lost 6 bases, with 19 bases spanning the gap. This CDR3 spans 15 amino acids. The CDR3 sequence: CSAKDDRARGNEQFF. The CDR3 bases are TGCAGTGCTAAAGATGACCGGGCCCGGGGCAATGAGCAGTTCTTC.

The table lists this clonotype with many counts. The CDR3 nucleotides read TGCAGTGCTAGAGATCGTCGACTAGCGGGATACTACGAGCAGTACTTC. Translating gives CSARDRRLAGYYEQYF. V and J are TRBV20-1 and TRBJ2-7, with TRBD2 matching over 11 bases. From germline, CDR1 is DFQATT and CDR2 SNEGSKA (reference sequence). V dropped 0 bases and J dropped 3; count of bases not matched to a gene: 7. This CDR3 has 16 amino acids.

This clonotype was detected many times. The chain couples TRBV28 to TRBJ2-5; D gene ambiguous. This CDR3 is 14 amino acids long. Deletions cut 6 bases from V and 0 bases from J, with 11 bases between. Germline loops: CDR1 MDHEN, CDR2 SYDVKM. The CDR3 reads CASSPNSYQETQYF. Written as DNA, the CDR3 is TGTGCCAGCAGCCCTAACAGTTACCAAGAGACCCAGTACTTC.

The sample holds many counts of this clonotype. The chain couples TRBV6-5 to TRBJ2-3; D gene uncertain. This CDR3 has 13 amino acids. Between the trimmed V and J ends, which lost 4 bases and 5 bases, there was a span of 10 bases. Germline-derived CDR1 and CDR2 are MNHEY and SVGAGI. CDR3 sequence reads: CASSSELRDTQYF. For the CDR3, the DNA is TGTGCCAGCAGTTCCGAGCTGAGAGATACGCAGTATTTT.

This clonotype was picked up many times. This chain's CDR3 is CSVAADGNEQYF. The CDR3 DNA sequence: TGCAGCGTTGCGGCAGACGGAAACGAGCAGTACTTC. This chain uses TRBV29-1 with TRBJ2-7; D is ambiguous. V was shortened by 4 bases and J by 5 bases, with 12 bases between the two germline ends. Looked up from germline, CDR1 is SQVTM and CDR2 is ANQGSEA. CDR3 length equals 12 residues.

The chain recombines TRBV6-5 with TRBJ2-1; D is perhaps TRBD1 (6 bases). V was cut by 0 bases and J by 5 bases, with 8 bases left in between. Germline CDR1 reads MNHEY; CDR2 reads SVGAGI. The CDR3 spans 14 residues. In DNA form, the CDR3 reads TGTGCCAGCAGTTACTCGAACAGGGACAATGAGCAGTTCTTC. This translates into CASSYSNRDNEQFF.

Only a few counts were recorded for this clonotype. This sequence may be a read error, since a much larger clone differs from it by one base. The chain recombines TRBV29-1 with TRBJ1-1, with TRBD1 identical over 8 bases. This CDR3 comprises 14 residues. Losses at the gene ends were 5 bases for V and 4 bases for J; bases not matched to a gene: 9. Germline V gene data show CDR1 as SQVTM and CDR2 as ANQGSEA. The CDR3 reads CSVNGTDRGTEAFF. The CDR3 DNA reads TGCAGCGTTAATGGGACAGACAGGGGCACTGAAGCTTTCTTT.

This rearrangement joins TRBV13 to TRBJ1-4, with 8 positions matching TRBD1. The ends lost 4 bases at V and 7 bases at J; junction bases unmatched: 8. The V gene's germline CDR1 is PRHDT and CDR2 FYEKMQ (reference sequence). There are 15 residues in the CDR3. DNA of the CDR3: TGTGCCAGCAGCTCCGGACAGGGTAGGGGTGAAAAACTGTTTTTT. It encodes CASSSGQGRGEKLFF. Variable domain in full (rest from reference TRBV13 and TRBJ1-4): AAGVIQSPRHLIKEKRETATLKCYPIPRHDTVYWYQQGPGQDPQFLISFYEKMQSDKGSIPDRFSAQQFSDYHSELNMSSLELGDSALYFCASSSGQGRGEKLFFGSGTQLSVL.

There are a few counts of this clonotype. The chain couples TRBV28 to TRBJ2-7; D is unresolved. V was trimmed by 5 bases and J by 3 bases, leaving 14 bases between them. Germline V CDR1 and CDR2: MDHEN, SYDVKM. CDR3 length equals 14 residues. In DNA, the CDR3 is TGTGCCAGCAGTCCCCCCTCCAGCCACTACGAGCAGTACTTC. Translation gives CASSPPSSHYEQYF.

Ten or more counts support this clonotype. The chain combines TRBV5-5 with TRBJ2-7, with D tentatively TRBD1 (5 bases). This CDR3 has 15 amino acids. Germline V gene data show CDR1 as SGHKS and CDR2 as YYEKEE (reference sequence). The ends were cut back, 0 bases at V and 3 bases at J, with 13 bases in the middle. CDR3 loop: CASSLDRQGIYEQYF. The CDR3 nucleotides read TGTGCCAGCAGCTTGGATCGGCAGGGAATCTACGAGCAGTACTTC.

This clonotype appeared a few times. CDR3 loop: CAISNPEQNQPQHF. In DNA, the CDR3 is TGTGCCATAAGTAATCCCGAACAAAATCAGCCCCAGCATTTT. The V and J genes are TRBV19 and TRBJ1-5; D unclear. This CDR3 has 14 residues. Between the trimmed V and J ends, which lost 10 bases and 4 bases, there was a span of 17 bases. From germline, CDR1 is LNHDA and CDR2 SQIVND (reference sequence).

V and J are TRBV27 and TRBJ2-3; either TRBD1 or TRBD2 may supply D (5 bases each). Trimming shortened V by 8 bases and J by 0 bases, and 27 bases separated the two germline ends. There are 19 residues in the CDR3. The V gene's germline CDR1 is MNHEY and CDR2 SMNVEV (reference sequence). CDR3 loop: CASALTGTTNSPSTDTQYF. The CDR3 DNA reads TGTGCCAGCGCCCTCACCGGGACGACAAATTCCCCTAGCACAGATACGCAGTATTTT.

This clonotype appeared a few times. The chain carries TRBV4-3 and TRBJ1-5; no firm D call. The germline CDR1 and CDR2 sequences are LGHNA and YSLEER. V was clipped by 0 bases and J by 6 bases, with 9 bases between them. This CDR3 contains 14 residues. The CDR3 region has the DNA TGCGCCAGCAGCCAAGATCCGGGTACTCAGCCCCAGCATTTT. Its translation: CASSQDPGTQPQHF.

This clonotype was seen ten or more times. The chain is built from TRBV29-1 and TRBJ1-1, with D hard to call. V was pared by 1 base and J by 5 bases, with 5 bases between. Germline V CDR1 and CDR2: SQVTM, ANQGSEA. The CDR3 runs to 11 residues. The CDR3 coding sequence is TGCAGCGTTGAAGGGCTGACTGAAGCTTTCTTT. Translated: CSVEGLTEAFF.

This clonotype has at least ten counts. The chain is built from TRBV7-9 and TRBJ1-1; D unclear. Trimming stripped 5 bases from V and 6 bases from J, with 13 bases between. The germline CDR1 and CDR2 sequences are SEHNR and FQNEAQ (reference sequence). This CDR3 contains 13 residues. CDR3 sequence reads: CASSPGGLAEAFF. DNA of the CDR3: TGTGCCAGCAGCCCCGGTGGATTGGCTGAAGCTTTCTTT.

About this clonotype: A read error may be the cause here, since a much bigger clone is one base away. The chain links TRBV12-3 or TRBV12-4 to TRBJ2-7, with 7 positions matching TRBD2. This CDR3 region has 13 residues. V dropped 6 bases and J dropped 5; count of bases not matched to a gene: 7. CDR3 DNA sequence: TGTGCCAGCAGATTGGGCGGGAGCCACGAGCAGTACTTC. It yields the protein CASRLGGSHEQYF.

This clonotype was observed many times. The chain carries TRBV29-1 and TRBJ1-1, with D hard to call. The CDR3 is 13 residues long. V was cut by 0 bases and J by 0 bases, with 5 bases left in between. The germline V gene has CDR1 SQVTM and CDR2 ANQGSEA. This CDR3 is CSVEDGVNTEAFF. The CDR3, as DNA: TGCAGCGTTGAAGATGGAGTGAACACTGAAGCTTTCTTT.

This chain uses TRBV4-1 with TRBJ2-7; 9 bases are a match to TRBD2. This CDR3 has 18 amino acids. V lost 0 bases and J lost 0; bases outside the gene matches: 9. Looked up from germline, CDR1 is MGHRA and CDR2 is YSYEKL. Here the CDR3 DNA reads TGCGCCAGCAGCCAAGATATCCCTAGCGGGGTCATCTCCTACGAGCAGTACTTC. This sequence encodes CASSQDIPSGVISYEQYF.

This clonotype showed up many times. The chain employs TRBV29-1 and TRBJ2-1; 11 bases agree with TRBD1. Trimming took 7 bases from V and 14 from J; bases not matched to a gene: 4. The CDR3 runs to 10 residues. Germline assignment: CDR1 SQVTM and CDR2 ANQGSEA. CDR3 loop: CSARGQGEFF. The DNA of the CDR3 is TGCAGCGCCAGGGGACAGGGGGAGTTCTTC.

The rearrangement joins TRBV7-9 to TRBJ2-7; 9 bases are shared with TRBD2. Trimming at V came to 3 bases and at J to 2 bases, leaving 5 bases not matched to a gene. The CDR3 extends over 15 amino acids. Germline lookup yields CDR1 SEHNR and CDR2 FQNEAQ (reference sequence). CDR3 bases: TGTGCCAGCAGCTTGGGGCGGGAGGGTCCCTACGAGCAGTACTTC. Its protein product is CASSLGREGPYEQYF.

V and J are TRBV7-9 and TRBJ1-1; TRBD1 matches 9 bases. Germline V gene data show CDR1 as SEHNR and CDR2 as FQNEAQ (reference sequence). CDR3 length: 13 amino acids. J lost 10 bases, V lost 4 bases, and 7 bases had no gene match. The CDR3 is CASSSRTGVLAFF. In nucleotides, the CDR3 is TGTGCCAGCAGCTCTCGGACAGGGGTGCTAGCTTTCTTT.

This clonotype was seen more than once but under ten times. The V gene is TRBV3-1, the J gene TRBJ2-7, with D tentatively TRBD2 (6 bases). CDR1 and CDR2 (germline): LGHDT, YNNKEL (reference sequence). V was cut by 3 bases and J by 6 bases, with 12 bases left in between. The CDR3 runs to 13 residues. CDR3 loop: CASSHPMGGEQYF. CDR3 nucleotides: TGTGCCAGCAGCCACCCGATGGGGGGCGAGCAGTACTTC.

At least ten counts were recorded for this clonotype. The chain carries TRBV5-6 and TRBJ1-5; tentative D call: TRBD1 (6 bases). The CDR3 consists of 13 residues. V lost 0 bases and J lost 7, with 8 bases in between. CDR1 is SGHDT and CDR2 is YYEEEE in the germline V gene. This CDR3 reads CASSLAGVQPQHF. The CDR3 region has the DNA TGTGCCAGCAGCTTGGCAGGGGTCCAGCCCCAGCATTTT.

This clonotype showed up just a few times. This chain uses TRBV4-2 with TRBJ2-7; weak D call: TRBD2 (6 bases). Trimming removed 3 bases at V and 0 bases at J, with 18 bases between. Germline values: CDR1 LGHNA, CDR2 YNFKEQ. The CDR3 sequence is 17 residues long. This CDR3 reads CASSQGRDFKSSYEQYF. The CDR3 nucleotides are TGTGCCAGCAGCCAGGGAAGGGACTTCAAAAGCTCCTACGAGCAGTACTTC.

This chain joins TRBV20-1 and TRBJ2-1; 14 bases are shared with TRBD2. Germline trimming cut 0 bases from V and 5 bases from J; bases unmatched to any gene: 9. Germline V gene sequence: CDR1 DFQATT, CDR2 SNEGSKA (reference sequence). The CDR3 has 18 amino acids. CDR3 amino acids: CSARDRTSGRFGNNEQFF. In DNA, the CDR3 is TGCAGTGCTAGAGACCGGACTAGCGGGAGGTTCGGCAACAATGAGCAGTTCTTC.